A selection of T cell receptor beta chains follows, all from one sample in a study of breast tumors, draining lymph nodes, adjacent tissues. TCRdb re-called the multiplex PCR reads with MiXCR, one entry per CDR3 protein. This sample has 60,000 to 75,000 distinct CDR3 sequences, with 45% to 65% found just once. Sequences were obtained from breast tumor tissue. These receptors were collected from a female donor with breast cancer. Some clones in this sample may be carry-over from other donors' samples. The CDR3 runs from the conserved cysteine through the conserved F or W. A D gene is named only where the DNA matches it firmly. The size entry is marked missing in some rows and otherwise reads once, few, many or a size class.

TRBV14,-,many,TRBJ2-1,CASSQGNSYNEQFF,TGTGCCAGCAGCCAAGGAAACTCCTACAATGAGCAGTTCTTC
TRBV7-2,-,many,TRBJ2-4,CASTRSGGGGVDIQYF,TGTGCCAGCACCCGATCTGGGGGGGGCGGGGTGGACATTCAGTACTTC
TRBV7-9,-,-,TRBJ2-2,CASSLGRSGNTGELFF,TGTGCCAGCAGCTTAGGACGCTCTGGAAACACCGGGGAGCTGTTTTTT
TRBV6-1,TRBD1,many,TRBJ1-2,CASRGQGNQYGYTF,TGTGCCAGCAGGGGACAGGGTAATCAATATGGCTACACCTTC
TRBV4-2,TRBD2,-,TRBJ2-7,CASSQDLAGFYEQYF,TGTGCCAGCAGCCAAGATCTAGCGGGGTTCTACGAGCAGTACTTC
TRBV29-1,TRBD2,-,TRBJ2-3,CSVLPFLTSGSGADTQYF,TGCAGCGTTCTCCCCTTTTTGACTAGCGGGAGCGGGGCAGATACGCAGTATTTT
TRBV7-8,-,-,TRBJ1-5,CASTPGGASNQPQHF,TGTGCCAGCACCCCGGGGGGAGCGAGTAATCAGCCCCAGCATTTT
TRBV5-6,-,-,TRBJ2-6,CASSLGGRGTYSSGANVLTF,TGTGCCAGCAGCTTGGGAGGCAGGGGCACATACAGCTCTGGGGCCAACGTCCTGACTTTC
TRBV7-3,TRBD2,-,TRBJ2-1,CASSQTLGLAAYSSSYNEQFF,TGTGCCAGCAGCCAGACGCTAGGACTAGCGGCATACTCGAGCTCCTACAATGAGCAGTTCTTC
TRBV19,TRBD1,many,TRBJ2-7,CASSPRQGVLEQYF,TGTGCCAGTAGCCCAAGACAGGGGGTCCTCGAGCAGTACTTC
TRBV15,TRBD1,many,TRBJ2-1,CATSTTDRGRVNNEQFF,TGTGCCACCAGCACAACGGACAGGGGTCGAGTTAACAATGAGCAGTTCTTC
TRBV7-6,-,-,TRBJ2-1,CASSHMYNEQFF,TGTGCCAGCAGCCACATGTACAATGAGCAGTTCTTC
TRBV7-2,TRBD2,-,TRBJ2-2,CASSPRARASGRVSRGGELFF,TGTGCCAGCAGCCCGCGGGCCCGGGCTAGCGGGAGAGTCTCAAGGGGCGGGGAGCTGTTTTTT
TRBV29-1,TRBD1,many,TRBJ1-6,CSVETPGTGGNSPLHF,TGCAGCGTTGAGACACCCGGGACAGGGGGCAATTCACCCCTCCACTTT
TRBV5-6,-,-,TRBJ1-4,CASSLGPGYTEKLFF,TGTGCCAGCAGCTTGGGCCCAGGGTATACAGAAAAACTGTTTTTT
TRBV29-1,-,-,TRBJ1-6,CSVRDGANSPLHF,TGCAGCGTACGGGACGGCGCTAATTCACCCCTCCACTTT
TRBV6-2/TRBV6-3,-,-,TRBJ2-2,CASSYSGGSGTGELFF,TGTGCCAGCAGTTACTCGGGGGGTTCTGGCACCGGGGAGCTGTTTTTT
TRBV12-3/TRBV12-4,-,many,TRBJ2-5,CASSLAGGRETQYF,TGTGCCAGCAGTTTAGCGGGGGGGCGGGAGACCCAGTACTTC
TRBV20-1,-,-,TRBJ2-1,CSARLAHEQFF,TGCAGTGCTAGACTAGCCCATGAGCAGTTCTTC
TRBV10-3,-,-,TRBJ2-7,CASSDSPRGMPSYEQYF,TGTGCCAGCAGTGACTCTCCCCGGGGAATGCCGTCCTACGAGCAGTACTTC
TRBV6-2/TRBV6-3,-,many,TRBJ2-1,CASSPQRQYNEQFF,TGTGCCAGCAGCCCCCAAAGGCAGTACAATGAGCAGTTCTTC
TRBV7-2,TRBD1,-,TRBJ1-1,CASNFWTGNTEAFF,TGTGCCAGCAACTTTTGGACAGGAAACACTGAAGCTTTCTTT
TRBV20-1,TRBD1,-,TRBJ1-5,CSAETGRETQHF,TGCAGTGCGGAGACAGGGAGGGAGACCCAGCATTTT
TRBV5-6,-,-,TRBJ1-2,CASILGQAVFYTF,TGTGCCAGCATCTTGGGGCAGGCGGTGTTCTACACCTTC
TRBV24-1,-,-,TRBJ2-2,CATSDMDTGELFF,TGTGCCACCAGTGATATGGACACCGGGGAGCTGTTTTTT
TRBV7-3,-,many,TRBJ2-3,CASSFGESTDTQYF,TGTGCCAGCAGCTTTGGAGAGAGCACAGATACGCAGTATTTT
TRBV15,-,-,TRBJ1-5,CATSGQTGYQPQHF,TGTGCCACCAGCGGCCAGACAGGTTATCAGCCCCAGCATTTT
TRBV24-1,-,-,TRBJ1-5,CATGGFLGQPQHF,TGTGCCACCGGGGGCTTCCTCGGTCAGCCCCAGCATTTT
TRBV6-5,-,-,TRBJ2-3,CASSQMGGSANTQYF,TGTGCCAGCAGTCAAATGGGGGGTAGCGCGAATACGCAGTATTTT
TRBV7-2,-,-,TRBJ1-5,CASSFWGYQPQHF,TGTGCCAGCAGCTTTTGGGGGTACCAGCCCCAGCATTTT
TRBV7-8,-,many,TRBJ2-5,CASSLDLPGHQQETQYF,TGTGCCAGCAGCTTAGACTTGCCGGGACATCAACAAGAGACCCAGTACTTC
TRBV20-1,-,many,TRBJ1-2,CSATPPGEYYGYTF,TGCAGTGCTACCCCCCCAGGGGAGTACTATGGCTACACCTTC
TRBV19,-,few,TRBJ2-3,CASTSTDTQYF,TGTGCCAGTACTTCCACAGATACGCAGTATTTT
TRBV10-1,-,-,TRBJ2-2,CASSDRTTFTHTGELFF,TGCGCCAGCAGCGATAGGACTACTTTCACGCACACCGGGGAGCTGTTTTTT
TRBV20-1,-,-,TRBJ1-2,CSARLVAGSGYTF,TGCAGTGCTAGATTGGTAGCGGGAAGTGGCTACACCTTC
TRBV5-1,TRBD1,-,TRBJ1-5,CASSLDRGSNQPQHF,TGCGCCAGCAGCTTGGACAGGGGCAGCAATCAGCCCCAGCATTTT
TRBV20-1,TRBD1,-,TRBJ2-2,CSAISDRESGELFF,TGCAGTGCTATAAGCGACAGGGAATCCGGGGAGCTGTTTTTT
TRBV3-1,-,many,TRBJ1-4,CASSPEGGRGEKLFF,TGTGCCAGCAGCCCCGAAGGGGGGCGCGGAGAAAAACTGTTTTTT
TRBV5-1,-,few,TRBJ2-5,CASSSGTETHYF,TGCGCCAGCAGTAGCGGGACAGAGACCCACTACTTC
TRBV7-9,-,-,TRBJ2-1,CASSLVQGYNEQFF,TGTGCCAGCAGCTTAGTGCAGGGTTACAATGAGCAGTTCTTC
TRBV18,-,many,TRBJ2-2,CASSPPARAGELFF,TGTGCCAGCTCACCCCCGGCCAGGGCCGGGGAGCTGTTTTTT